The 17 T cell receptor beta chains listed next were all sequenced from one sample in a study of cytotoxic CD8 clonotypes in ibrutinib-treated CLL. The protocol was immunoSEQ multiplex PCR, while the TCRdb copy is restricted to in-frame clones and leaves out a portion. The repertoire holds approximately 350,000 clones, with under 70% as singletons. The sample consisted of PBMCs, taken after 36 months of ibrutinib treatment. The receptors shown here come from a human donor with chronic lymphocytic leukemia.

The chain joins TRBV27 to TRBJ2-2; 8 bases agree with TRBD2. J lost 3 bases, V lost 7 bases, and 7 bases had no gene match. Germline V lookup: CDR1 MNHEY, CDR2 SMNVEV (reference sequence). The CDR3 is 15 amino acids. As DNA, the CDR3 is TGTGCCAGCACCTCACTAGCGGATGACACCGGGGAGCTGTTTTTT. Protein product: CASTSLADDTGELFF.

The gene calls are TRBV19 and TRBJ1-1; weak D call: TRBD1 (6 bases). V dropped 6 bases and J dropped 4 bases, with 15 bases sitting between them. Germline lookup yields CDR1 LNHDA and CDR2 SQIVND (reference sequence). CDR3 length: 14 amino acids. This CDR3 reads CASSQQGRGTEAFF. CDR3 sequence (DNA): TGTGCCAGTAGCCAACAGGGCCGGGGCACTGAAGCTTTCTTT.

This chain links TRBV5-1 with TRBJ1-2; D not resolved. CDR3 length: 13 residues. Germline CDR1 reads SGHRS; CDR2 reads YFSETQ. Trimming left V 2 bases short and J 3 bases short, with 8 bases between. CDR3 residues: CASSFEPDYGYTF. The CDR3 nucleotides read TGCGCCAGCAGCTTCGAACCGGACTATGGCTACACCTTC. The full variable domain, completed using reference TRBV5-1 and TRBJ1-2, is KAGVTQTPRYLIKTRGQQVTLSCSPISGHRSVSWYQQTPGQGLQFLFEYFSETQRNKGNFPGRFSGRQFSNSRSEMNVSTLELGDSALYLCASSFEPDYGYTFGSGTRLTVV.

CDR3 DNA sequence: TGTGCCAGCAGTCGACTAGCGGGAGTAAAAAACAATGAGCAGTTCTTC. Protein product: CASSRLAGVKNNEQFF. The chain joins TRBV6-4 to TRBJ2-1; TRBD2 matches 12 bases. The germline V gene has CDR1 MRHNA and CDR2 SNTAGT. Trimming removed 5 bases from V and 5 bases from J; junction bases left unmatched: 7. The CDR3 is 16 residues long.

J is TRBJ2-7 and V is TRBV7-9; possibly TRBD1 or TRBD2 for D (5 bases each). This CDR3 region has 17 residues. With 0 bases removed from V and 2 bases from J, the gap between germline ends came to 17 bases. The germline V gene has CDR1 SEHNR and CDR2 FQNEAQ (reference sequence). The CDR3 spells CASSLAFRGDGAYEQYF. The CDR3 DNA reads as TGTGCCAGCAGCTTAGCATTCCGAGGGGACGGCGCCTACGAGCAGTACTTC.

V gene TRBV11-2 combines with J gene TRBJ2-7; possibly TRBD2 for D (5 bases). The CDR3 has 13 residues. Germline V lookup: CDR1 SGHAT, CDR2 FQNNGV. V was pared by 5 bases and J by 7 bases, with 15 bases between. The CDR3 here is CASSPGLIDEQYF. For the CDR3, the DNA is TGTGCCAGCAGCCCCGGACTGATCGATGAGCAGTACTTC.

For this clone: The same CDR3 can be traced to other DNA sequences in this sample. The chain combines TRBV5-4 with TRBJ2-2; the D gene is possibly TRBD2 (6 bases). The CDR3 loop spans 15 amino acids. Germline V gives CDR1 SGHNT, CDR2 YYREEE (reference sequence). Trimming removed 2 bases at V and 5 bases at J, with 13 bases between. The CDR3 nucleotides read TGTGCCAGCAGCTTAGGTCTAGCGAGTACCGGGGAGCTGTTTTTT. Protein sequence: CASSLGLASTGELFF.

The chain uses TRBV5-6 and TRBJ2-3, with 9 positions matching TRBD1. Looked up from germline, CDR1 is SGHDT and CDR2 is YYEEEE. Trimming took 4 bases from V and 1 from J; bases not matched to a gene: 10. CDR3 length equals 17 residues. In nucleotides, the CDR3 is TGTGCCAGCAGCCGACCTGTTTGGGACAGGGGCACAGATACGCAGTATTTT. This encodes CASSRPVWDRGTDTQYF.

The chain carries TRBV11-3 and TRBJ2-3; D remains ambiguous. V lost 4 bases, J lost 6 bases, and 11 bases lay in between. This CDR3 has 13 amino acids. Germline V gene sequence: CDR1 SGHNT, CDR2 YENEEA. The CDR3 bases are TGTGCCAGCAGCTCCGGCCCTTATGATACGCAGTATTTT. It translates to CASSSGPYDTQYF. Complete variable domain (other parts from reference TRBV11-3 and TRBJ2-3): EAGVVQSPRYKIIEKKQPVAFWCNPISGHNTLYWYLQNLGQGPELLIRYENEEAVDDSQLPKDRFSAERLKGVDSTLKIQPAELGDSAVYLCASSSGPYDTQYFGPGTRLTVL.

This clone appeared a few times. The chain combines TRBV27 with TRBJ1-6, with D perhaps matching TRBD1 (5 bases). Germline V gives CDR1 MNHEY, CDR2 SMNVEV (reference sequence). CDR3 size: 15 residues. The V and J ends lost 4 bases and 7 bases respectively, with 14 bases between them. CDR3 DNA: TGTGCCAGCAGTTCGGAGGCAGGGCGGAATTCACCCCTCCACTTT. Translation: CASSSEAGRNSPLHF.

This clone showed up just a few times. The rearrangement links TRBV5-1 to TRBJ2-7; the D is unclear. V lost 3 bases to trimming and J lost 11 bases, with 18 bases between them. CDR1 SGHRS and CDR2 YFSETQ come from the germline V gene. The CDR3 is 13 amino acids. CDR3 sequence: CASSYDVPRFKYF. The CDR3 DNA follows: TGCGCCAGCAGCTACGACGTCCCTCGATTCAAGTACTTC.

CDR3 nucleotide sequence: TGCGCCAGCAGCCCACGGCTAGCGGGGGGAAACGGTGAGCAGTTCTTC. Protein: CASSPRLAGGNGEQFF. J is TRBJ2-1 and V is TRBV5-1; 11 nucleotides agree with TRBD2. Losses at the gene ends were 4 bases for V and 9 bases for J; bases not matched to a gene: 12. In germline, CDR1 is SGHRS, CDR2 YFSETQ. The CDR3 runs to 16 residues.

J is TRBJ1-2 and V is TRBV18, with a tentative D call TRBD1 (5 bases). Per germline, CDR1 KGHSH and CDR2 LQKENI. The CDR3 is made up of 14 amino acids. Trimming pared 2 bases from V and 3 bases from J, leaving 10 bases between. The CDR3 spells CASSPGALDYGYTF. The CDR3 DNA follows: TGTGCCAGCTCACCAGGGGCATTGGACTATGGCTACACCTTC. Combining the CDR3 with reference TRBV18 and TRBJ1-2 gives the whole variable domain NAGVMQNPRHLVRRRGQEARLRCSPMKGHSHVYWYRQLPEEGLKFMVYLQKENIIDESGMPKERFSAEFPKEGPSILRIQQVVRGDSAAYFCASSPGALDYGYTFGSGTRLTVV.

The rearrangement joins TRBV5-1 to TRBJ2-1; 11 bases are shared with TRBD2. Germline CDR1 reads SGHRS; CDR2 reads YFSETQ. The CDR3 loop spans 15 amino acids. The V gene end was trimmed by 2 bases and the J gene end by 7 bases; junction bases not matched to a gene: 5. The CDR3 is CASSFLAGGRNEQFF. CDR3 bases: TGCGCCAGCAGCTTCCTAGCGGGAGGCCGAAATGAGCAGTTCTTC.

The chain links TRBV29-1 to TRBJ2-5; 7 positions agree with TRBD2. From germline, CDR1 is SQVTM and CDR2 ANQGSEA. The V and J ends lost 0 bases and 6 bases, in that order; junction bases with no gene match: 16. CDR3 length equals 17 residues. In DNA, the CDR3 is TGCAGCGTTGAAGATCAAGGGCTCAGGCGGGAGCGGAAGACCCAGTACTTC. Translating gives CSVEDQGLRRERKTQYF. Based on the CDR3 plus reference TRBV29-1 and TRBJ2-5, the full variable domain is SAVISQKPSRDICQRGTSLTIQCQVDSQVTMMFWYRQQPGQSLTLIATANQGSEATYESGFVIDKFPISRPNLTFSTLTVSNMSPEDSSIYLCSVEDQGLRRERKTQYFGPGTRLLVL.

The chain joins TRBV27 to TRBJ2-1; D possibly corresponds to TRBD2 (6 bases). V lost 3 bases and J lost 8, with 14 bases in between. The germline CDR1 and CDR2 sequences are MNHEY and SMNVEV (reference sequence). This CDR3 has 14 amino acids. Here the CDR3 reads CASSFQVWGDEQFF. In nucleotides, the CDR3 is TGTGCCAGCAGTTTCCAGGTCTGGGGGGATGAGCAGTTCTTC.

The genes are TRBV5-1 and TRBJ1-2, with D uncertain. V dropped 0 bases and J dropped 6 bases, with 9 bases sitting between them. This CDR3 contains 13 residues. CDR1 is SGHRS, CDR2 YFSETQ, per germline. CDR3 coding DNA: TGCGCCAGCAGCTTGGACGGATTTGATGGCTACACCTTC. Its protein product is CASSLDGFDGYTF.